These 21 T cell receptor beta chains were sequenced from one sample in a study of CD8 T cells in Susac syndrome. RNA in amounts of roughly 0.5 to 1 ug was reverse transcribed with random hexamers. TCRdb ran MiXCR on the immunoSEQ multiplex PCR reads and lists one entry per CDR3 protein. Of about 190,000 distinct CDR3 sequences listed, 90% to 95% are singletons. The specimen sequenced was CD4+ T cells from PBMCs. The source of these receptors is a human donor in good health.

This clonotype was seen more than once but under ten times. Here the CDR3 reads CASSPPGDQETQYF. CDR3 bases: TGTGCCAGCTCACCCCCGGGGGACCAAGAGACCCAGTACTTC. The chain has TRBV18 and TRBJ2-5; D is perhaps TRBD2 (6 bases). Trimming took off 3 bases at V and 0 bases at J, with 8 bases between the two ends. The CDR3 runs 14 residues. Germline CDR1 is KGHSH and CDR2 is LQKENI. The full variable domain, its missing parts supplied by reference TRBV18 and TRBJ2-5, is NAGVMQNPRHLVRRRGQEARLRCSPMKGHSHVYWYRQLPEEGLKFMVYLQKENIIDESGMPKERFSAEFPKEGPSILRIQQVVRGDSAAYFCASSPPGDQETQYFGPGTRLLVL.

V usage is TRBV23-1 and J usage is TRBJ1-5; D unresolved. TRBV23-1 is noted as an ORF with a role that remains uncertain. The CDR3 runs to 15 residues. The V and J ends lost 0 bases and 7 bases respectively, with 13 bases between them. CDR3 region: CASSQSNSGRQPQHF. The CDR3 DNA reads as TGCGCCAGCAGTCAATCTAACAGCGGAAGACAGCCCCAGCATTTT.

V is TRBV20-1 and J is TRBJ2-3; the D is unclear. Trimming cost V 5 bases and J 6 bases, with 9 bases left between them. The CDR3 is 11 amino acids. Germline loops: CDR1 DFQATT, CDR2 SNEGSKA (reference sequence). The CDR3 sequence: CSAEMGDTQYF. For the CDR3, the DNA is TGCAGTGCTGAAATGGGGGATACGCAGTATTTT.

The V call is TRBV2, the J call TRBJ2-5, with 7 bases identical to TRBD1. V shed 7 bases and J 1 base; nucleotides not matched to a gene: 9. The CDR3 runs 15 residues. CDR1 is SNHLY, CDR2 FYNNEI, per germline. For the CDR3, the DNA is TGTGCCAGCACCAGACAGGGCTCTTTCCAAGAGACCCAGTACTTC. It specifies CASTRQGSFQETQYF.

The V and J genes are TRBV20-1 and TRBJ2-2; TRBD1 aligns across 8 bases. V trimming: 3 bases; J trimming: 2 bases; junction bases outside the gene matches: 2. The CDR3 is 14 amino acids. Germline CDR1 reads DFQATT; CDR2 reads SNEGSKA (reference sequence). Here the CDR3 DNA reads TGCAGTGCTAGCGGGACAGGAAACACCGGGGAGCTGTTTTTT. It is translated as CSASGTGNTGELFF.

This sequence joins TRBV29-1 and TRBJ2-5; TRBD1 agrees at 9 bases. The V gene end was trimmed by 6 bases and the J gene end by 2 bases; junction bases not matched to a gene: 4. This CDR3 has 13 amino acids. In germline, CDR1 is SQVTM, CDR2 ANQGSEA. The CDR3: CSVGGQGQETQYF. Here the CDR3 DNA reads TGCAGCGTGGGAGGACAGGGGCAAGAGACCCAGTACTTC.

The chain combines TRBV2 with TRBJ2-7; D call uncertain. Deletions cut 7 bases from V and 2 bases from J, with 12 bases between. Looked up from germline, CDR1 is SNHLY and CDR2 is FYNNEI. The CDR3 spans 13 residues. The CDR3 loop reads CASNLQRTYEQYV. CDR3 DNA sequence: TGTGCCAGCAACCTACAGAGGACCTACGAGCAGTACGTC.

The chain links TRBV5-1 to TRBJ1-5, with D unresolved. Trimming removed 1 base from V and 6 bases from J, with 11 bases in between. Looked up from germline, CDR1 is SGHRS and CDR2 is YFSETQ. This CDR3 has 14 amino acids. The CDR3 sequence is CASSLIIRSQPQHF. The CDR3 region has the DNA TGCGCCAGCAGCTTGATTATTCGGAGTCAGCCCCAGCATTTT.

This chain uses TRBV3-1 with TRBJ2-7, with 16 bases that match TRBD2. V was pared by 5 bases and J by 2 bases, with 9 bases of the junction left unmatched. The CDR3 has 18 residues. Germline V gene data show CDR1 as LGHDT and CDR2 as YNNKEL (reference sequence). In DNA, the CDR3 is TGTGCCAGCAGCTTCGGGACTAGCGGGGGGGCCACTCCCTACGAGCAGTACTTC. Protein sequence: CASSFGTSGGATPYEQYF.

J is TRBJ1-1 and V is TRBV18; no firm D call. Germline values: CDR1 KGHSH, CDR2 LQKENI. Trimming took 3 bases from V and 1 from J, leaving 12 bases between them. This CDR3 comprises 15 residues. CDR3 loop: CASSPSQRANTEAFF. DNA of the CDR3: TGTGCCAGCTCACCTTCCCAACGAGCGAACACTGAAGCTTTCTTT. Complete variable domain (other parts from reference TRBV18 and TRBJ1-1): NAGVMQNPRHLVRRRGQEARLRCSPMKGHSHVYWYRQLPEEGLKFMVYLQKENIIDESGMPKERFSAEFPKEGPSILRIQQVVRGDSAAYFCASSPSQRANTEAFFGQGTRLTVV.

The chain is built from TRBV20-1 and TRBJ1-5; no firm D call. The germline gives CDR1 DFQATT, CDR2 SNEGSKA (reference sequence). V lost 4 bases and J 7 bases, leaving 14 bases between the germline ends. This CDR3 has 13 residues. CDR3 DNA sequence: TGCAGTGCTACAACCCAACCATGGCAGCCCCAGCATTTT. This gives the protein CSATTQPWQPQHF.

The chain combines TRBV19 with TRBJ1-1, with TRBD1 identical over 10 bases. The germline CDR1 and CDR2 sequences are LNHDA and SQIVND (reference sequence). The ends lost 6 bases at V and 6 bases at J; junction bases unmatched: 10. The CDR3 loop spans 15 amino acids. This CDR3 reads CASRRGTGEHSEAFF. CDR3 DNA: TGTGCCAGTAGAAGGGGGACAGGGGAGCATTCTGAAGCTTTCTTT. Full variable domain (remainder filled in from reference TRBV19 and TRBJ1-1): DGGITQSPKYLFRKEGQNVTLSCEQNLNHDAMYWYRQDPGQGLRLIYYSQIVNDFQKGDIAEGYSVSREKKESFPLTVTSAQKNPTAFYLCASRRGTGEHSEAFFGQGTRLTVV.

This clonotype has a single count. This chain joins TRBV3-1 and TRBJ1-2; D is uncertain. V was cut by 3 bases and J by 8 bases, with 16 bases left in between. CDR3 size: 14 residues. Per germline, CDR1 LGHDT and CDR2 YNNKEL (reference sequence). CDR3 bases: TGTGCCAGCAGCCAGGCCCGAGGTGTAGGAGGCTACACCTTC. As protein: CASSQARGVGGYTF.

This chain joins TRBV5-1 and TRBJ2-7, with D possibly matching TRBD2 (5 bases). Germline V gene data show CDR1 as SGHRS and CDR2 as YFSETQ. This CDR3 is 13 amino acids long. The V end was cut by 3 bases, the J end by 3 bases, with 10 bases between. CDR3 in amino acids: CASSSGEVYEQYF. Here the CDR3 DNA reads TGCGCCAGCAGCTCCGGGGAAGTCTACGAGCAGTACTTC.

The genes are TRBV9 and TRBJ1-2; D is uncertain. CDR1 is SGDLS and CDR2 is YYNGEE in the germline V gene. V was shortened by 0 bases and J by 2 bases, with 8 bases between the two germline ends. The CDR3 sequence is 14 residues long. The CDR3 region has the DNA TGTGCCAGCAGCGTAGCTACCGGGAACTATGGCTACACCTTC. It encodes CASSVATGNYGYTF.

The chain links TRBV5-1 to TRBJ1-1, with a tentative D call TRBD1 (5 bases). V shed 6 bases and J shed 5 bases, with 17 bases lying between them. CDR3 length equals 14 residues. Per the germline V gene, CDR1 is SGHRS and CDR2 is YFSETQ. CDR3 in DNA: TGCGCCAGCAACTCACTCCAGGGAGGGACTGAAGCTTTCTTT. Translating gives CASNSLQGGTEAFF.

V is TRBV24-1 and J is TRBJ2-5; D is possibly TRBD1 (6 bases). Germline V gives CDR1 KGHDR, CDR2 SFDVKD. Trimming removed 7 bases from V and 2 bases from J, with 10 bases in between. This CDR3 has 13 residues. CDR3 loop: CATRDRRQETQYF. The CDR3 coding sequence is TGTGCCACCAGGGACAGACGACAAGAGACCCAGTACTTC.

The CDR3 DNA reads TGTGCCAGCAGTAGGGAACCTAATGAAAAACTGTTTTTT. This codes for CASSREPNEKLFF. This chain uses TRBV5-6 with TRBJ1-4, with D uncertain. V gave up 5 bases and J gave up 3 bases, with 8 bases separating them. Looked up from germline, CDR1 is SGHDT and CDR2 is YYEEEE. The CDR3 has 13 residues. Based on the CDR3 plus reference TRBV5-6 and TRBJ1-4, the full variable domain is DAGVTQSPTHLIKTRGQQVTLRCSPKSGHDTVSWYQQALGQGPQFIFQYYEEEERQRGNFPDRFSGHQFPNYSSELNVNALLLGDSALYLCASSREPNEKLFFGSGTQLSVL.

CDR3 sequence (DNA): TGTGCCAGCAGCTTGCTTGATGAAAAACTGTTTTTT. Encoded protein: CASSLLDEKLFF. The chain has TRBV11-2 and TRBJ1-4; D is undetermined. Germline-derived CDR1 and CDR2 are SGHAT and FQNNGV. The CDR3 is 12 amino acids. V was pared by 3 bases and J by 6 bases, with 5 bases between.

This clonotype has only a few counts. This chain connects TRBV2 to TRBJ1-5; no clear D. The germline gives CDR1 SNHLY, CDR2 FYNNEI. V shed 3 bases and J shed 1 base, with 1 base lying between them. The CDR3 runs 12 residues. CDR3 region: CASSDSNQPQHF. The CDR3 DNA reads TGTGCCAGCAGTGACAGCAATCAGCCCCAGCATTTT. Full variable domain (remainder filled in from reference TRBV2 and TRBJ1-5): EPEVTQTPSHQVTQMGQEVILRCVPISNHLYFYWYRQILGQKVEFLVSFYNNEISEKSEIFDDQFSVERPDGSNFTLKIRSTKLEDSAMYFCASSDSNQPQHFGDGTRLSIL.

The chain combines TRBV7-9 with TRBJ2-3; D is undetermined. The germline gives CDR1 SEHNR, CDR2 FQNEAQ (reference sequence). This CDR3 is 14 amino acids long. Between the trimmed V and J ends, which lost 6 bases and 2 bases, there was a span of 12 bases. CDR3 protein: CASSLTGSTDTQYF. The CDR3 DNA sequence: TGTGCCAGCAGTTTAACCGGTTCCACAGATACGCAGTATTTT.